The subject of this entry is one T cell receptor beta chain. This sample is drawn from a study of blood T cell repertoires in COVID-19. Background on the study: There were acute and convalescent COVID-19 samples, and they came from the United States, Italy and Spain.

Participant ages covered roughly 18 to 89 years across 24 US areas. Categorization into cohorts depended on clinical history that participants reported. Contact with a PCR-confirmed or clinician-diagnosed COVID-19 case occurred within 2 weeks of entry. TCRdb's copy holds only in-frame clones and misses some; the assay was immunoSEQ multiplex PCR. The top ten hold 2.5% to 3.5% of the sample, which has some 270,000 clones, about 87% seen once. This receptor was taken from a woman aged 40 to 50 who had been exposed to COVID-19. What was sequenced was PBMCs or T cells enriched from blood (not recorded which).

The CDR3 here is CASSDIRDRGSEKLFF. CDR3 DNA: TGTGCCAGCAGTGATATCCGGGACAGGGGGTCTGAAAAACTGTTTTTT. The gene calls are TRBV25-1 and TRBJ1-4; 11 bases match TRBD1. The CDR3 is 16 amino acids. The germline V gene encodes CDR1 MGHDK and CDR2 SYGVNS. Germline trimming cut 3 bases from V and 7 bases from J; bases unmatched to any gene: 7. The full variable domain, with the rest looked up from reference TRBV25-1 and TRBJ1-4, is EADIYQTPRYLVIGTGKKITLECSQTMGHDKMYWYQQDPGMELHLIHYSYGVNSTEKGDLSSESTVSRIRTEHFPLTLESARPSHTSQYLCASSDIRDRGSEKLFFGSGTQLSVL.